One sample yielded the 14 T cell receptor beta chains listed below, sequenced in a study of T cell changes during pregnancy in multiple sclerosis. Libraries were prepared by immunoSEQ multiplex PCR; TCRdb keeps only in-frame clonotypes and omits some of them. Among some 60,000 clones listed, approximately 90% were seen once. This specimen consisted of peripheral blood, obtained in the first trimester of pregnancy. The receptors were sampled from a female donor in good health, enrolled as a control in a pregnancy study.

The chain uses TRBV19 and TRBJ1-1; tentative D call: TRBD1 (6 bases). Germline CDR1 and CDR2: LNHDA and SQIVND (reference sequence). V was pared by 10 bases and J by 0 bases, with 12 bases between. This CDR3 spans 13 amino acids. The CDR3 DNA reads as TGTGCCACAGGGGAGACCATGAACACTGAAGCTTTCTTT. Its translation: CATGETMNTEAFF.

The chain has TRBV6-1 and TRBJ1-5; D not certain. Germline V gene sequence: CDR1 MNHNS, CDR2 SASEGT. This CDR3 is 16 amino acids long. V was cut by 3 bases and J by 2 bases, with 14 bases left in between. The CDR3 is CASSEVDPRGNQPQHF. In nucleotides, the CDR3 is TGTGCCAGCAGTGAGGTCGACCCGAGGGGCAATCAGCCCCAGCATTTT.

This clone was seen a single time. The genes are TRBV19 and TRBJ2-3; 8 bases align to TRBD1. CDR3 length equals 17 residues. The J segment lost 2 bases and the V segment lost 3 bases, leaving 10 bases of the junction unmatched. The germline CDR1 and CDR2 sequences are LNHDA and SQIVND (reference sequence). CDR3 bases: TGTGCCAGTAGTATCGGGTCAGGGGGCATTCTCACAGATACGCAGTATTTT. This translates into CASSIGSGGILTDTQYF.

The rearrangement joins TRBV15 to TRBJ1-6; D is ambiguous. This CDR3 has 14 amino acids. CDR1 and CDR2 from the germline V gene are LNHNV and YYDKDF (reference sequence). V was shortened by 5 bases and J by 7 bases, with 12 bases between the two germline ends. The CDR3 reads CATSPGFENSPLHF. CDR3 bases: TGTGCCACCAGCCCCGGTTTTGAGAATTCACCCCTCCACTTT. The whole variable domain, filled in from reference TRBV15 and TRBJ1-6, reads DAMVIQNPRYQVTQFGKPVTLSCSQTLNHNVMYWYQQKSSQAPKLLFHYYDKDFNNEADTPDNFQSRRPNTSFCFLDIRSPGLGDTAMYLCATSPGFENSPLHFGNGTRLTVT.

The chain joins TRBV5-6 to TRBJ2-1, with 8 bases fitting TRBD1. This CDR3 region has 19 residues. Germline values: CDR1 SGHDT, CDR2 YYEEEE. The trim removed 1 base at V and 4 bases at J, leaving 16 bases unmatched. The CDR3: CASSLNLVTRGLGYNEQFF. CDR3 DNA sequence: TGTGCCAGCAGCTTGAATTTGGTTACCAGGGGGCTTGGGTACAATGAGCAGTTCTTC.

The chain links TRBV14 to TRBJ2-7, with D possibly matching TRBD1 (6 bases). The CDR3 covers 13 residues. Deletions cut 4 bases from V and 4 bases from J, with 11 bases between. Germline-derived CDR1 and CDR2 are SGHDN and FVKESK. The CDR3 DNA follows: TGTGCCAGCAGCCTGACAGGCATATACGAGCAGTACTTC. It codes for CASSLTGIYEQYF.

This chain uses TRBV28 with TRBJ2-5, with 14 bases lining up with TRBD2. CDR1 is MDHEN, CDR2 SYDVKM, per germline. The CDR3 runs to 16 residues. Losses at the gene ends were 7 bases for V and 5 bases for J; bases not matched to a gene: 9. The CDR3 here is CASKARGTSGGETQYF. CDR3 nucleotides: TGTGCCAGCAAAGCGAGGGGGACTAGCGGGGGCGAGACCCAGTACTTC.

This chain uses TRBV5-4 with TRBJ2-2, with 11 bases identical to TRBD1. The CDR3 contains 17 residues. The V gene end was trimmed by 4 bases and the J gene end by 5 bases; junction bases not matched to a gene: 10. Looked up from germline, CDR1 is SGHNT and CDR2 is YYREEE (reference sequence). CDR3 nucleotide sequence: TGTGCCAGCAGCCCCCCGGGACAGGGGGTAGTTACCGGGGAGCTGTTTTTT. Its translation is CASSPPGQGVVTGELFF. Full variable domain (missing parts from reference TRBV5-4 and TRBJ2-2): ETGVTQSPTHLIKTRGQQVTLRCSSQSGHNTVSWYQQALGQGPQFIFQYYREEENGRGNFPPRFSGLQFPNYSSELNVNALELDDSALYLCASSPPGQGVVTGELFFGEGSRLTVL.

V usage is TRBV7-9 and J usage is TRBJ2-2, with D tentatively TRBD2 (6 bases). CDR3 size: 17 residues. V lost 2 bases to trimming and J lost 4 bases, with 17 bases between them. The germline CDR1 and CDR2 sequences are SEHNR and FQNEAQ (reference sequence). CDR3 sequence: CASSLIRPGVGTGELFF. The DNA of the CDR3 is TGTGCCAGCAGCTTAATTCGACCGGGAGTGGGCACCGGGGAGCTGTTTTTT.

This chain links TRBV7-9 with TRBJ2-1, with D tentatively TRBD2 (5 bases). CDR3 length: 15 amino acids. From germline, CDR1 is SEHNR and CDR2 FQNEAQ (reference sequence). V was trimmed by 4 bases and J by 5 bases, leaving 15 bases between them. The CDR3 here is CASSSGPSRNNEQFF. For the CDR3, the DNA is TGTGCCAGCAGCTCTGGGCCTAGCCGGAACAATGAGCAGTTCTTC.

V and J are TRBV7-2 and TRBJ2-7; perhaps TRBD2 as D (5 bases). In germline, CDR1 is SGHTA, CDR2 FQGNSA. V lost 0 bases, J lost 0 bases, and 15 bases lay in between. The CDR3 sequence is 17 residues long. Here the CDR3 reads CASSLALRGPSSYEQYF. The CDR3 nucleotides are TGTGCCAGCAGCTTAGCGCTTCGGGGTCCGAGCTCCTACGAGCAGTACTTC.

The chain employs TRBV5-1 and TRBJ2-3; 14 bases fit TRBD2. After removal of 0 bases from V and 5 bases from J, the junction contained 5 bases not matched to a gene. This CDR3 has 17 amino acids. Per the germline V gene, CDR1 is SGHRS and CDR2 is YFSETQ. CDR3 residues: CASSLAGGLAGVDTQYF. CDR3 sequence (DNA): TGCGCCAGCAGCTTGGCCGGGGGACTAGCGGGGGTAGATACGCAGTATTTT.

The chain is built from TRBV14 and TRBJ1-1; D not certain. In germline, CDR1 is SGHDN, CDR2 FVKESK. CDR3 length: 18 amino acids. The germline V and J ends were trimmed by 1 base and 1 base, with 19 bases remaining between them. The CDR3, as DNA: TGTGCCAGCAGCCAAGTCTGGGGAGGAGGGCGAGGGAACACTGAAGCTTTCTTT. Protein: CASSQVWGGGRGNTEAFF.

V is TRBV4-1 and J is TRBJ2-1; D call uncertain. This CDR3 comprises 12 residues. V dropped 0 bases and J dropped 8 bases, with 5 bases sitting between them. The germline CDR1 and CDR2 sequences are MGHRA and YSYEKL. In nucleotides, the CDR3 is TGCGCCAGCAGCCAAGATATTCATGAGCAGTTCTTC. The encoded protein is CASSQDIHEQFF.